The source of this T cell receptor beta chain is a study of blood T cell repertoires in COVID-19 (dated by TCRdb to 2018 to 2020). Regarding the study in general: Samples from collaborators originated in the United States, Italy and Spain and spanned both the acute and convalescent phases of COVID-19. The material from the prospective study consisted of cDNA or gDNA derived from T cells, B-cell-depleted T cells, or PBMCs. Subjects who had been exposed to COVID-19, were actively infected with it, or had recovered from it provided the deeply sampled blood TCRbeta repertoires that made up the dataset. The repertoires were made available in a free public database intended to serve as a resource for research on the immune response to SARS-CoV-2. Samples came from the ongoing ImmuneRACE study (first 160 participants) plus 1,254 subjects from 6 global collaborators. The sample metadata nearly always contained a de-identified subject ID, COVID-19 status, age in years and sex. HLA class I and class II types, where available, came from metadata supplied by the sample provider rather than from assay-based typing.

A remark on this clone: What this receptor recognizes is not known. The sample holds no much larger clone one base away, and base qualities are not on file.

The immunoSEQ Assay, a bias-controlled multiplex PCR, was used to amplify TCRbeta CDR3 regions from genomic DNA. From the authors' description of their analysis: Within the assay, amplification of reference gene primers was used to estimate how many nucleated cells each sample contained. To quantify the absolute abundance of each unique TCRbeta CDR3 rearrangement, sequence reads were collapsed and filtered. For each sample, productive Simpson clonality was calculated as the square root of Simpson's diversity index across productive rearrangements. TCRdb stores this immuneACCESS table with in-frame sequences only. Part of the clones is absent; in the studies checked, under half of the shortfall reflects unresolved V genes, and no reason is known for the rest. Clone size and V and J calls were adopted from that table, with D and trimming inferred from the DNA. The sample table records under 200,000 clones; about 83% of these occur just once. The ten largest account for 3% to 4.5% of the sample.

Overall results and qualifications from the work: The amount of clinical and demographic metadata varied by source and participant and was provided uncurated.

From cysteine to phenylalanine, the CDR3 is 17 amino acids long. Left in the record is the CDR3 DNA by itself, 51 bases read in frame from the first base. Based on the germline V gene, the CDR1 and CDR2 sequences are KGHDR and SFDVKD. Trimmed from V: 3 bases; trimmed from J: 5 bases; junction bases lacking a gene match: 12. The collaborating institutions used their own protocols to collect whole blood in K2EDTA tubes. For TCRbeta analysis, collaborator samples were shipped as frozen whole blood, as isolated PBMCs, or as DNA extracted from either sample type. The chain links TRBV24-1 with TRBJ2-5, and 9 junction bases match TRBD2. The source is a man between 18 and 29 years old with active or convalescent COVID-19. Sequencing used peripheral blood. In nucleotides, the sequence is TGTGCCACCAGTGATCCCAATGCAGCGGGAGGCGCCGAGACCCAGTACTTC. Its translation reads: CATSDPNAAGGAETQYF.